The 30 T cell receptor beta chains presented below share a single source sample, sequenced in a study of T cell responses to AZD1222 COVID-19 vaccine. Libraries were prepared by immunoSEQ multiplex PCR; TCRdb keeps only in-frame clonotypes and omits some of them. Found here are around 140,000 clones, just under 95% of them singletons; the top ten hold 1.7%. The starting material was peripheral blood, obtained on day 0 of AZD1222 vaccination. The source of these receptors is an adult in good health.

The chain is built from TRBV5-5 and TRBJ2-5; no clear D. The V and J ends lost 0 bases and 5 bases respectively, with 11 bases between them. CDR1 and CDR2 (germline): SGHKS, YYEKEE (reference sequence). This CDR3 has 14 amino acids. The CDR3 DNA follows: TGTGCCAGCAGCTTGGAAGGCAGGTGGGAGACCCAGTACTTC. Its translation: CASSLEGRWETQYF.

The J gene is TRBJ2-2, the V gene TRBV21-1. TRBV21-1 has pseudogene status. The CDR3 consists of 17 residues. The CDR3 bases are TGTGCCAGCAGCAAAGAGGGCGGACCGCGGTTCGCCGGGGAGCTGTTTTTT. The encoded protein is CASSKEGGPRFAGELFF.

This clone was seen only a few times. The sample carries other DNA sequences with the same CDR3. The chain has TRBV4-1 and TRBJ1-5, with 7 bases lining up with TRBD1. Trimming took 3 bases from V and 4 from J; bases not matched to a gene: 6. Germline V gives CDR1 MGHRA, CDR2 YSYEKL. This CDR3 region has 15 residues. The CDR3 loop reads CASSHAGTVNQPQHF. CDR3 DNA: TGCGCCAGCAGCCACGCCGGGACAGTAAATCAGCCCCAGCATTTT.

The chain uses TRBV7-3 and TRBJ2-1; the D is unclear. CDR1 is SGHTA and CDR2 is FQGTGA in the germline V gene. Trimming cost V 1 base and J 7 bases, with 14 bases left between them. This CDR3 has 15 residues. The CDR3 region has the DNA TGTGCCAGCAGCTTAAATGGGCTAGTAGGTAATGAGCAGTTCTTC. It is translated as CASSLNGLVGNEQFF.

The rearrangement joins TRBV3-1 (or the pseudogene TRBV3-2) to TRBJ2-2; the D gene is possibly TRBD2 (6 bases). Germline assignment: CDR1 LGHDT and CDR2 YNNKEL (reference sequence). V lost 8 bases, J lost 2 bases, and 15 bases lay in between. This CDR3 is built from 15 residues. The DNA of the CDR3 is TGTGCCAGCGGCGGGACGGGGACTAACACCGGGGAGCTGTTTTTT. Translated: CASGGTGTNTGELFF.

The chain carries TRBV5-1 and TRBJ2-7; D is undetermined. Trimming left V 0 bases short and J 3 bases short, with 13 bases between. The CDR3 sequence is 15 residues long. CDR1 is SGHRS and CDR2 is YFSETQ in the germline V gene. The CDR3 is CASSLAGHLYYEQYF. The CDR3 DNA follows: TGCGCCAGCAGCTTGGCCGGGCACCTGTACTACGAGCAGTACTTC.

V is TRBV11-2 and J is TRBJ2-7; TRBD1 aligns across 12 bases. Germline V gene data show CDR1 as SGHAT and CDR2 as FQNNGV. The length of the CDR3 is 16 residues. Losses at the gene ends were 1 base for V and 1 base for J; bases not matched to a gene: 2. The CDR3 spells CASSLVGQGASYEQYF. The CDR3, as DNA: TGTGCCAGCAGCTTAGTGGGACAGGGGGCTTCCTACGAGCAGTACTTC.

The chain couples TRBV5-4 to TRBJ1-1, with 8 bases identical to TRBD1. The CDR3 runs 13 residues. V dropped 2 bases and J dropped 5; count of bases not matched to a gene: 2. Looked up from germline, CDR1 is SGHNT and CDR2 is YYREEE (reference sequence). Here the CDR3 DNA reads TGTGCCAGCAGCTTTGACAGGGGAACTGAAGCTTTCTTT. Protein product: CASSFDRGTEAFF.

CDR3 in DNA: TGCGCCAGCAGCTTGGTGGGGGCACGCACCGGGGAGCTGTTTTTT. Translating it yields CASSLVGARTGELFF. The rearrangement links TRBV5-1 to TRBJ2-2; D possibly corresponds to TRBD1 (6 bases). This CDR3 comprises 15 residues. The V end lost 0 bases, the J end lost 4 bases, and 10 bases lay between the germline ends. CDR1 is SGHRS and CDR2 is YFSETQ in the germline V gene.

The rearrangement joins TRBV7-9 to TRBJ1-4, with D maybe TRBD1 (5 bases). The CDR3 extends over 13 amino acids. Per the germline V gene, CDR1 is SEHNR and CDR2 is FQNEAQ (reference sequence). V was cut by 4 bases and J by 6 bases, with 9 bases left in between. CDR3 nucleotides: TGTGCCAGCAGCTCAGACAGATATGAAAAACTGTTTTTT. This translates into CASSSDRYEKLFF.

This chain uses TRBV6-5 with TRBJ2-2; the match to TRBD1 covers 9 bases. The V segment lost 8 bases and the J segment 0 bases; nucleotides outside the gene matches: 4. The CDR3 covers 15 residues. Per germline, CDR1 MNHEY and CDR2 SVGAGI. In DNA form, the CDR3 reads TGTGCCAGCGAAAGACAGGGGGCGAACACCGGGGAGCTGTTTTTT. Protein product: CASERQGANTGELFF.

DNA for the CDR3: TGTGCCAGTAGTACGATATTGGGACTAGCGAGTGACAATGAGCAGTTCTTC. Amino acid sequence: CASSTILGLASDNEQFF. The chain couples TRBV19 to TRBJ2-1; 10 bases match TRBD2. This CDR3 has 17 residues. CDR1 LNHDA and CDR2 SQIVND come from the germline V gene (reference sequence). The ends lost 4 bases at V and 5 bases at J; junction bases unmatched: 11.

The CDR3 region is CASSEVASGYADTQYF. The CDR3 DNA is TGTGCCAGCAGTGAGGTGGCTAGCGGGTATGCAGATACGCAGTATTTT. V and J are TRBV6-1 and TRBJ2-3; 8 nucleotides match TRBD2. Per germline, CDR1 MNHNS and CDR2 SASEGT. The CDR3 contains 16 residues. After removal of 3 bases from V and 4 bases from J, the junction contained 9 bases not matched to a gene.

The chain employs TRBV2 and TRBJ1-5; D remains unclear. CDR1 and CDR2 from the germline V gene are SNHLY and FYNNEI. Trimming cost V 4 bases and J 0 bases, with 7 bases left between them. The CDR3 covers 14 residues. The CDR3 protein is CASSAYGSNQPQHF. The CDR3 nucleotides are TGTGCCAGCAGTGCCTACGGTAGCAATCAGCCCCAGCATTTT.

Turning to this clone: Other DNA sequences in this sample translate to the same CDR3. This chain links TRBV18 with TRBJ1-5; D is perhaps TRBD1 (5 bases). The CDR3 has 15 residues. V gave up 3 bases and J gave up 0 bases, with 9 bases separating them. Per the germline V gene, CDR1 is KGHSH and CDR2 is LQKENI. For the CDR3, the DNA is TGTGCCAGCTCACCGAGGGGTGATAGCAATCAGCCCCAGCATTTT. Translation: CASSPRGDSNQPQHF.

The chain recombines TRBV5-1 with TRBJ1-1, with unresolved D. The V and J ends lost 4 bases and 1 base respectively, with 8 bases between them. The CDR3 runs to 13 residues. The V gene's germline CDR1 is SGHRS and CDR2 YFSETQ. CDR3 protein: CASSPTPNTEAFF. CDR3 DNA: TGCGCCAGCAGCCCCACCCCGAACACTGAAGCTTTCTTT.

The chain couples TRBV2 to TRBJ1-2; no clear D gene. The ends were cut back, 1 base at V and 2 bases at J, with 17 bases in the middle. The CDR3 sequence is 17 residues long. Germline CDR1 is SNHLY and CDR2 is FYNNEI. CDR3 coding DNA: TGTGCCAGCAGTGAAGGGGCAGTTAACAGCTTGAACTATGGCTACACCTTC. This translates into CASSEGAVNSLNYGYTF.

This clone was seen only a few times. The V and J genes are TRBV18 and TRBJ2-7, with D maybe TRBD1 (6 bases). Germline V gives CDR1 KGHSH, CDR2 LQKENI. CDR3 length: 15 amino acids. Trimming pared 3 bases from V and 3 bases from J, leaving 15 bases between. The CDR3 loop is CASSPTIGQHYEQYF. CDR3 DNA: TGTGCCAGCTCACCCACTATCGGACAGCACTACGAGCAGTACTTC.

The chain links TRBV7-9 to TRBJ2-7; no firm D call. CDR1 and CDR2 (germline): SEHNR, FQNEAQ (reference sequence). This CDR3 has 13 amino acids. V gave up 5 bases and J gave up 3 bases, with 11 bases separating them. CDR3 nucleotides: TGTGCCAGCAGCCCGCAAGCACTCTACGAGCAGTACTTC. Translated: CASSPQALYEQYF. Combining the CDR3 with reference TRBV7-9 and TRBJ2-7 gives the whole variable domain DTGVSQNPRHKITKRGQNVTFRCDPISEHNRLYWYRQTLGQGPEFLTYFQNEAQLEKSRLLSDRFSAERPKGSFSTLEIQRTEQGDSAMYLCASSPQALYEQYFGPGTRLTVT.

The chain joins TRBV7-2 to TRBJ2-7; TRBD2 matches at 11 bases. The CDR3 has 15 residues. Germline loops: CDR1 SGHTA, CDR2 FQGNSA. Unmatched junction bases numbered 3, after V lost 4 bases and J lost 1 base. The CDR3 loop reads CASSSGLAASYEQYF. The CDR3 DNA is TGTGCCAGCAGCTCGGGACTAGCGGCTTCCTACGAGCAGTACTTC.

The chain has TRBV11-2 and TRBJ2-3; no clear D. The germline CDR1 and CDR2 sequences are SGHAT and FQNNGV. V was pared by 5 bases and J by 0 bases, with 6 bases between. CDR3 length: 13 residues. CDR3 amino acids: CASSRRSTDTQYF. The CDR3 coding sequence is TGTGCCAGCAGCCGCCGTAGCACAGATACGCAGTATTTT.

The CDR3 DNA sequence: TGTGCCAGCAGCTCCCCGGGGGCTGAAAAACTGTTTTTT. Its protein product is CASSSPGAEKLFF. The chain is built from TRBV28 and TRBJ1-4, with D tentatively TRBD1 (6 bases). V lost 6 bases to trimming and J lost 7 bases, with 12 bases between them. The CDR3 is made up of 13 amino acids. Germline V gene data show CDR1 as MDHEN and CDR2 as SYDVKM.

As regards this clone: Other DNA sequences in the sample encode the same CDR3. V usage is TRBV19 and J usage is TRBJ1-3; D uncertain. The length of the CDR3 is 13 residues. The V gene's germline CDR1 is LNHDA and CDR2 SQIVND (reference sequence). Trimming cost V 5 bases and J 2 bases, with 7 bases left between them. The CDR3 is CASSLTPGNTIYF. DNA of the CDR3: TGTGCCAGTAGTTTGACTCCTGGAAACACCATATATTTT.

J is TRBJ2-3 and V is TRBV6-6; perhaps TRBD2 as D (5 bases). Germline V gene sequence: CDR1 MNHNY, CDR2 SVGAGI (reference sequence). V gave up 0 bases and J gave up 2 bases, with 9 bases separating them. The CDR3 has 15 amino acids. The CDR3 reads CASSYSRVVTDTQYF. The CDR3 DNA is TGTGCCAGCAGTTACTCGAGGGTAGTCACAGATACGCAGTATTTT.

V is TRBV12-3 or TRBV12-4 and J is TRBJ2-5; D may be TRBD2 (5 bases). V was cut by 5 bases and J by 2 bases, with 9 bases left in between. The CDR3 sequence is 13 residues long. CDR3 sequence: CASSERVQETQYF. CDR3 sequence (DNA): TGTGCCAGCAGTGAGAGGGTGCAAGAGACCCAGTACTTC.

This rearrangement joins TRBV4-1 to TRBJ2-5, with D hard to call. Germline lookup yields CDR1 MGHRA and CDR2 YSYEKL. The CDR3 is 15 amino acids. The V and J ends lost 1 base and 5 bases respectively, with 14 bases between them. CDR3 region: CASSQGVAPGETQYF. The CDR3, as DNA: TGCGCCAGCAGCCAAGGGGTGGCTCCCGGGGAGACCCAGTACTTC.

The CDR3 coding sequence is TGTGCCTGGAGCGATGACAGGAGAAAAGCTTTCTTT. Translating it yields CAWSDDRRKAFF. The J gene is TRBJ1-1, the V gene TRBV30; weak D call: TRBD1 (6 bases). The CDR3 contains 12 residues. Germline lookup yields CDR1 GTSNPN and CDR2 SVGIG (reference sequence). Trimming took 3 bases from V and 9 from J, leaving 14 bases between them.

This clone has only one observation. The V gene is TRBV3-1 (or the pseudogene TRBV3-2), the J gene TRBJ2-5; 7 bases agree with TRBD1. This CDR3 spans 14 amino acids. Losses at the gene ends were 5 bases for V and 7 bases for J; bases not matched to a gene: 10. Looked up from germline, CDR1 is LGHDT and CDR2 is YNNKEL (reference sequence). The CDR3 here is CASSNPGQTGTQYF. The CDR3 nucleotides are TGTGCCAGCAGCAACCCGGGACAGACGGGGACCCAGTACTTC.

V gene TRBV21-1 combines with J gene TRBJ2-7; TRBD1, as called in the table, went unchecked against the DNA. TRBV21-1 is assigned pseudogene status. CDR3 length: 16 residues. CDR3 amino acids: CASSKCKEDRGYEQYF. CDR3 bases: TGTGCCAGCAGCAAATGCAAGGAGGACAGGGGCTACGAGCAGTACTTC.

The rearrangement uses TRBV11-2 and TRBJ2-7; possibly TRBD1 for D (5 bases). Trimming removed 0 bases at V and 6 bases at J, with 9 bases between. Germline V gene data show CDR1 as SGHAT and CDR2 as FQNNGV. The CDR3 loop spans 13 amino acids. The CDR3 spells CASSLDLRGEQYF. CDR3 DNA sequence: TGTGCCAGCAGCTTAGACCTTAGGGGCGAGCAGTACTTC. The entire variable domain, with the rest obtained from reference TRBV11-2 and TRBJ2-7, is as follows: EAGVAQSPRYKIIEKRQSVAFWCNPISGHATLYWYQQILGQGPKLLIQFQNNGVVDDSQLPKDRFSAERLKGVDSTLKIQPAKLEDSAVYLCASSLDLRGEQYFGPGTRLTVT.